The text below deals with one T cell receptor (beta chain). As yet, its antigen is unknown. These data belong to a study of T cell responses to AZD1222 COVID-19 vaccine. Recipients boosted at about 4 weeks or about 12 weeks are pooled. Germline CDR1 and CDR2: LNHDA and SQIVND (reference sequence). The CDR3 has 13 residues. Trimming cost V 1 base and J 3 bases, with 4 bases left between them. Overall study findings and caveats: Mostly white British, mostly female donors; authors suggested clonal diversity may be underestimated.

Sequenced by immunoSEQ multiplex PCR; TCRdb stores in-frame clones only, minus some. The sample yields roughly 150,000 clones, 92% seen once. This sequence joins TRBV19 and TRBJ1-5, with D unclear. Sequenced here: peripheral blood, sampled 28 days after the second AZD1222 dose. This TCR derives from an adult who received the AZD1222 COVID-19 vaccine. This CDR3 is CASSIAHNQPQHF. CDR3 DNA sequence: TGTGCCAGTAGTATAGCCCACAATCAGCCCCAGCATTTT. The variable domain in full, with the rest retrieved from reference TRBV19 and TRBJ1-5, is DGGITQSPKYLFRKEGQNVTLSCEQNLNHDAMYWYRQDPGQGLRLIYYSQIVNDFQKGDIAEGYSVSREKKESFPLTVTSAQKNPTAFYLCASSIAHNQPQHFGDGTRLSIL.